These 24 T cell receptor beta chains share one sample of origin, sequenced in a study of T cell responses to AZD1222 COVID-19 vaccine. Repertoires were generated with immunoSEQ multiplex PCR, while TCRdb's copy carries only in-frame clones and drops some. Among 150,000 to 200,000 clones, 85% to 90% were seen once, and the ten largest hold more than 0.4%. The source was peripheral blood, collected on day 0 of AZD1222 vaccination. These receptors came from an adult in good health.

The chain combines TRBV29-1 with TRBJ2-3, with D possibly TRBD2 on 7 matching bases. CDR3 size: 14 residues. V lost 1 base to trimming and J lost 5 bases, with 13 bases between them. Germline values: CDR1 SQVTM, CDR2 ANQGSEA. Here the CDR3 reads CSVEGRGGQDTQYF. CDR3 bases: TGCAGCGTTGAAGGAAGGGGGGGTCAAGATACGCAGTATTTT.

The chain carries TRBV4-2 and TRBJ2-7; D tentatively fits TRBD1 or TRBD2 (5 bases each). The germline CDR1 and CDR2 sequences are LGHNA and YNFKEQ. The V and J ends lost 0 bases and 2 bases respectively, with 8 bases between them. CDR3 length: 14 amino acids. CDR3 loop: CASSQDRGPYEQYF. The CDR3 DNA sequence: TGTGCCAGCAGCCAAGATCGGGGCCCCTACGAGCAGTACTTC.

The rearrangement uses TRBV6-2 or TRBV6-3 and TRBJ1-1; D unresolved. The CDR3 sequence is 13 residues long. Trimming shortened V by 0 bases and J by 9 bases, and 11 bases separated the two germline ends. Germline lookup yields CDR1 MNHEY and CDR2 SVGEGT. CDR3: CASSYSGGLKAFF. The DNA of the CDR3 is TGTGCCAGCAGTTACTCCGGTGGGCTGAAAGCTTTCTTT.

CDR3 nucleotides: TGTGCCAGTAGCCCCAGGACAGGGTCCTACGAGCAGTACTTC. As protein: CASSPRTGSYEQYF. The chain has TRBV19 and TRBJ2-7, with 8 bases lining up with TRBD1. CDR1 and CDR2 (germline): LNHDA, SQIVND (reference sequence). The V gene end was trimmed by 6 bases and the J gene end by 1 base; junction bases not matched to a gene: 5. The CDR3 length is 14 residues.

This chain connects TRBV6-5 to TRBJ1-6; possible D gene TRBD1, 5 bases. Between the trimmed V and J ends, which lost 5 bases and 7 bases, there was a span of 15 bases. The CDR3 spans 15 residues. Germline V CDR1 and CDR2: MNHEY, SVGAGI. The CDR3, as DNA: TGTGCCAGCAGTCAGGACCCTTGGGGGAATTCACCCCTCCACTTT. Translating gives CASSQDPWGNSPLHF.

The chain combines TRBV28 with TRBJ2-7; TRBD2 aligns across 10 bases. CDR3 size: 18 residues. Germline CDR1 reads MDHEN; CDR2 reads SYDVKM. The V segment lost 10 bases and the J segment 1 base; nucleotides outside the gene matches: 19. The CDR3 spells CATEPPPGSSGRSYEQYF. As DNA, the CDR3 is TGTGCCACAGAACCCCCCCCTGGGAGTAGCGGGAGGTCCTACGAGCAGTACTTC.

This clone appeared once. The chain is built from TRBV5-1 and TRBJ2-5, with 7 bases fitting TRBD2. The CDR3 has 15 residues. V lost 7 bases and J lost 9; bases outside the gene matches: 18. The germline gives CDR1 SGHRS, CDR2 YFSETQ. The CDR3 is CASGPEAVEGGAQYF. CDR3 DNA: TGCGCCAGCGGCCCAGAGGCGGTTGAGGGAGGGGCCCAGTACTTC.

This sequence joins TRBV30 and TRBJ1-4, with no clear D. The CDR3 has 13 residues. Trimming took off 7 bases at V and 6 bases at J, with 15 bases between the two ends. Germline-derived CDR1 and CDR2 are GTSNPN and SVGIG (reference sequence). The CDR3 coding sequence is TGTGCCTCCGCCCGAAATACTTATGAAAAACTGTTTTTT. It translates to CASARNTYEKLFF. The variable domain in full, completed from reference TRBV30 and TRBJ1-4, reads SQTIHQWPATLVQPVGSPLSLECTVEGTSNPNLYWYRQAAGRGLQLLFYSVGIGQISSEVPQNLSASRPQDRQFILSSKKLLLSDSGFYLCASARNTYEKLFFGSGTQLSVL.

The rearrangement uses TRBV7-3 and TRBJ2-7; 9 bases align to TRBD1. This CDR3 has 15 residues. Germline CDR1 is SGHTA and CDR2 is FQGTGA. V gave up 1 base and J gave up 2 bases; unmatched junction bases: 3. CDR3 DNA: TGTGCCAGCAGCTTAAGACAGGGGGATACCTACGAGCAGTACTTC. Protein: CASSLRQGDTYEQYF.

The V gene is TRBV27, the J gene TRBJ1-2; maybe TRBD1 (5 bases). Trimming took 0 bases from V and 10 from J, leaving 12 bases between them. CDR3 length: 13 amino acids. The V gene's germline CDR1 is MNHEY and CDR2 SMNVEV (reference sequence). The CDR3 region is CASSLSIGAPYTF. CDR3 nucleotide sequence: TGTGCCAGCAGTTTATCGATTGGGGCACCCTACACCTTC.

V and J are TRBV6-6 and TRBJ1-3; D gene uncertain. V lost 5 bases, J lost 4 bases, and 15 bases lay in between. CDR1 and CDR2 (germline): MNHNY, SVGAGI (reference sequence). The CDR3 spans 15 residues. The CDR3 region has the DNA TGTGCCAGCAGTACGGACTCCTGGAGGGGAAACACCATATATTTT. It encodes CASSTDSWRGNTIYF.

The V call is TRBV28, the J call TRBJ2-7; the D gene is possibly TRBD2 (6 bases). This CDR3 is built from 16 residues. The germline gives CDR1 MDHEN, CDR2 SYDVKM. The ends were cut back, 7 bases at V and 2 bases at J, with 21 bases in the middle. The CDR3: CASKPSPGLGPYEQYF. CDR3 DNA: TGTGCCAGCAAACCCTCGCCGGGACTGGGGCCCTACGAGCAGTACTTC.

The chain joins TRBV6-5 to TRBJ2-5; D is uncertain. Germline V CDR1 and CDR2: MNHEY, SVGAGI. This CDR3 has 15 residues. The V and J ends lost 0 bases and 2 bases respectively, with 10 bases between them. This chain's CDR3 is CASSYSGLIQETQYF. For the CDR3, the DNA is TGTGCCAGCAGTTACTCTGGGCTTATTCAAGAGACCCAGTACTTC.

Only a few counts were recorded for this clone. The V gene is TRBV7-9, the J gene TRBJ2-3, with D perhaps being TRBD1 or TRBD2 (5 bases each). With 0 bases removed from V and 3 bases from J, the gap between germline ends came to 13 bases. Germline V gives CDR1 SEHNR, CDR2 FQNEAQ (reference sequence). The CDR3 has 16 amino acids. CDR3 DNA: TGTGCCAGCAGCTTAGCGCTCAGGGAGCAGACAGATACGCAGTATTTT. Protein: CASSLALREQTDTQYF.

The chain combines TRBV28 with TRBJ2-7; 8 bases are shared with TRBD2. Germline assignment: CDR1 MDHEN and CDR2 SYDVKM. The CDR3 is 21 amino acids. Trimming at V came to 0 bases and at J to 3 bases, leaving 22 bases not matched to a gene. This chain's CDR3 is CASSLWGANWLAGNPYYEQYF. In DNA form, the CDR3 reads TGTGCCAGCAGTTTATGGGGGGCTAATTGGCTAGCGGGTAATCCTTACTACGAGCAGTACTTC.

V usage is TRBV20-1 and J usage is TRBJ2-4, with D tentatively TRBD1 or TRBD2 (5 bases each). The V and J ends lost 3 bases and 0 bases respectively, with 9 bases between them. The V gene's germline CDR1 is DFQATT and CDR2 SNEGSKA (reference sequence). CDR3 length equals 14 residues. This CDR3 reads CSASTGAAKNIQYF. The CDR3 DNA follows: TGCAGTGCTAGTACCGGGGCAGCCAAAAACATTCAGTACTTC.

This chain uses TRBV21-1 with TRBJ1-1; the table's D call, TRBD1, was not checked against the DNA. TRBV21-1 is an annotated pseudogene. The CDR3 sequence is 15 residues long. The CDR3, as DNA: TGTGCCAGCAGCATGTCGGACACAGGGTTAACTGAAGCTTTCTTT. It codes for CASSMSDTGLTEAFF.

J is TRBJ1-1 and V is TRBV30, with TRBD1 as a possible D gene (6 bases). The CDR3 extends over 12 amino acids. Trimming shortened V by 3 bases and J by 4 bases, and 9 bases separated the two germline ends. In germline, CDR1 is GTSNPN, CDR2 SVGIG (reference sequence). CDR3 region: CAWRDRSTEAFF. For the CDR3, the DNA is TGTGCCTGGAGGGACAGAAGCACTGAAGCTTTCTTT.

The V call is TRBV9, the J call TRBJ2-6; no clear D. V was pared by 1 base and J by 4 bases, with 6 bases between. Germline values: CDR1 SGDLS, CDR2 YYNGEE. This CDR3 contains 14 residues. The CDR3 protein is CASSVLHGANVLTF. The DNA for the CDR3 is TGTGCCAGCAGCGTACTCCACGGGGCCAACGTCCTGACTTTC.

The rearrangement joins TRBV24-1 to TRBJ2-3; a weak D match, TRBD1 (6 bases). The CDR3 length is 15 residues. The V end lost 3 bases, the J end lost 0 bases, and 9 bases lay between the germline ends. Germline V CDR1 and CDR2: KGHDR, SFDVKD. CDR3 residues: CATSDAGESTDTQYF. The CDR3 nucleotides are TGTGCCACCAGTGATGCAGGGGAGAGCACAGATACGCAGTATTTT.

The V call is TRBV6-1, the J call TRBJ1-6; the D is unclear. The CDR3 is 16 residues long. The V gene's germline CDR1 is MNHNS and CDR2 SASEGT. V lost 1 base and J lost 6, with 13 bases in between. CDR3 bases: TGTGCCAGCAGTGAAGGTTCGCGCCAGGCTAATTCACCCCTCCACTTT. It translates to CASSEGSRQANSPLHF.

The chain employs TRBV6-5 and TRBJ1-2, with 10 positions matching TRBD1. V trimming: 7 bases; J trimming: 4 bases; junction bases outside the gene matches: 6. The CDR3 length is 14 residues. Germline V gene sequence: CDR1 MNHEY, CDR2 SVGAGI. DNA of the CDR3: TGTGCCAGCAACCGTGGGGACAGGGGCTATGGCTACACCTTC. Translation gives CASNRGDRGYGYTF.

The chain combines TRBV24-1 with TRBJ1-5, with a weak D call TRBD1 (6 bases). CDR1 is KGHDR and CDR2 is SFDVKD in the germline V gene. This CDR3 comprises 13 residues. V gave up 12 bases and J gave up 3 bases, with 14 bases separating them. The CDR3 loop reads CASSGGHNQPQHF. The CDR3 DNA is TGTGCCTCTAGCGGGGGGCACAATCAGCCCCAGCATTTT.

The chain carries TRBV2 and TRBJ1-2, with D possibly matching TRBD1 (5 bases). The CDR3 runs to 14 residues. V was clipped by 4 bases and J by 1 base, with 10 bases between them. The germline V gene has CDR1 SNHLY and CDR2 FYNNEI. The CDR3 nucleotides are TGTGCCAGCAGTGGGGGCCAAATTAACTATGGCTACACCTTC. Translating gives CASSGGQINYGYTF.